This record covers a single TCR beta chain. Antigen: not known. TCRdb itself ran the 5' RACE reads through MiXCR, one entry per CDR3 protein. The table lists about 18,000 distinct CDR3 sequences, about 7.5% of them singletons, with 20% to 25% in the top ten. The V and J ends lost 5 bases and 5 bases respectively, with 19 bases between them. This CDR3 spans 16 amino acids. The V gene's germline CDR1 is SGHAT and CDR2 FQNNGV. The sample belongs to a study of spatial heterogeneity in lung cancer. Study-level findings and limits: Tracking of tumor mutation counts was seen in expanded intratumoral alpha and beta TCR counts.

Time point described: sample taken at primary tumor resection. Unsorted whole RNA samples from tumor, nontumor lung or frozen PBMC were sequenced. The source is a male donor with early-stage non-small cell lung cancer. The rearrangement links TRBV11-2 to TRBJ2-1; D unclear. The input for sequencing was lung tumor tissue, taken at surgery. The CDR3 reads CASSPLQGRHNNEQFF. The CDR3 region has the DNA TGTGCCAGCAGCCCTCTCCAAGGACGGCACAACAATGAGCAGTTCTTC. Complete variable domain (other parts from reference TRBV11-2 and TRBJ2-1): EAGVAQSPRYKIIEKRQSVAFWCNPISGHATLYWYQQILGQGPKLLIQFQNNGVVDDSQLPKDRFSAERLKGVDSTLKIQPAKLEDSAVYLCASSPLQGRHNNEQFFGPGTRLTVL.